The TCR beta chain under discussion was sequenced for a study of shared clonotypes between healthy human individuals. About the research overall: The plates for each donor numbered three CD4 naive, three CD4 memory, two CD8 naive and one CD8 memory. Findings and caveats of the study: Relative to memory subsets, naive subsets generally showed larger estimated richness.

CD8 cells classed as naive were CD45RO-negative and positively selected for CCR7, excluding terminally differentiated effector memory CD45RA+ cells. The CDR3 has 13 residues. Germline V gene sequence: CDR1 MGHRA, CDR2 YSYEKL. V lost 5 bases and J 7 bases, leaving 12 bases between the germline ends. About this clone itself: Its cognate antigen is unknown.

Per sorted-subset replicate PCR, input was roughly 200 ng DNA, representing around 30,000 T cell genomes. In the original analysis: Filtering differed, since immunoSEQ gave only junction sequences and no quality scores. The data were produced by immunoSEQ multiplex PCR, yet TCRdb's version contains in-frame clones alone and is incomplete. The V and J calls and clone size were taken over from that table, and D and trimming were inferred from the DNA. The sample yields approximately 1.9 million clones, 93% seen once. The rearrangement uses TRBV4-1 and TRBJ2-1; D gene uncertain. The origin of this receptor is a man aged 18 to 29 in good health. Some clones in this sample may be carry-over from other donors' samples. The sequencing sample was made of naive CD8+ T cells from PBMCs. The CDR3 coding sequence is TGCGCCAGCAGCTCCCGTCGCGGAAATGAGCAGTTCTTC. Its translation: CASSSRRGNEQFF.